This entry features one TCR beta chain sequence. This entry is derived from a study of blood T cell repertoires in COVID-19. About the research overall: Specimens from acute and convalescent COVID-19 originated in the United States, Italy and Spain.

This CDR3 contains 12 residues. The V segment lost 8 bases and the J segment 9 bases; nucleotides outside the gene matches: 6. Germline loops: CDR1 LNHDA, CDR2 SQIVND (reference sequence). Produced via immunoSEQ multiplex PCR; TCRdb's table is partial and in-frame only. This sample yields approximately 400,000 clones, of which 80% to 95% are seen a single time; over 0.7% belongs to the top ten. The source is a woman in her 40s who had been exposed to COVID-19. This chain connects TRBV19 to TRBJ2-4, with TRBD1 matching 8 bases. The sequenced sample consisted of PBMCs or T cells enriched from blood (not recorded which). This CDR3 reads CASQDRESIQYF. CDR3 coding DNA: TGTGCCAGTCAGGACAGGGAGTCCATTCAGTACTTC.